The sequence of this TCR beta chain was determined in a study of cytomegalovirus exposure and HLA in healthy donors. The study, taken as a whole, reports: Sequences of the TCR beta chain were said to predict the HLA-A and HLA-B alleles of most subjects accurately. Earlier analysis yielded a pattern in which most TCR beta V segments were productive about 90% or about 30% of the time.

The CDR3 loop spans 16 amino acids. Germline CDR1 is SGHRS and CDR2 is YFSETQ. Between the trimmed V and J ends, which lost 8 bases and 0 bases, there was a span of 20 bases. Notes on this clone: The target antigen is unknown.

It was with 60 Vbeta and 13 Jbeta primers that the PCR ran. Libraries were prepared by immunoSEQ multiplex PCR; TCRdb keeps only in-frame clonotypes and omits some of them. The data hold about 150,000 clones, with under 90% observed a single time. The sequenced material came from PBMCs. The gene calls are TRBV5-1 and TRBJ1-1; no firm D call. This sequence originates from a man between 18 and 29 years old in good health and CMV-seronegative. CDR3 bases: TGCGCCAGTCATGAGCCCACCGGTCTGATGAACACTGAAGCTTTCTTT. Residues: CASHEPTGLMNTEAFF. Based on the CDR3 plus reference TRBV5-1 and TRBJ1-1, the full variable domain is KAGVTQTPRYLIKTRGQQVTLSCSPISGHRSVSWYQQTPGQGLQFLFEYFSETQRNKGNFPGRFSGRQFSNSRSEMNVSTLELGDSALYLCASHEPTGLMNTEAFFGQGTRLTVV.